The rows below give T cell receptor beta chains drawn from one sample of a study of beta chain features in type 1 diabetes. The repertoire was sequenced with immunoSEQ multiplex PCR; TCRdb's copy has only in-frame clones and lacks some. Among 600,000 to 650,000 clones listed, roughly a sixth were seen once. The sequenced sample consisted of naive CD4+ T cells from blood. Receptors originate from a young man in good health. Each CDR3 is given with its conserved first and last residue. Fields, in order: D gene, J gene, V gene, clone size, CDR3 DNA, CDR3 protein. D genes are given only for firm matches. The listing skips clone size in some rows; elsewhere it reads once, few, many or a size class.

d_gene: TRBD1
j_gene: TRBJ2-1
v_gene: TRBV18
abundance: .
CDR3nt: TGTGCCAGCTCACTAGGACAGGGGCGCAATGAGCAGTTCTTC
CDR3aa: CASSLGQGRNEQFF

d_gene: TRBD2
j_gene: TRBJ2-1
v_gene: TRBV7-8
abundance: few
CDR3nt: TGTGCCAGCAGCTTACTAGCGGGTTACAATGAGCAGTTCTTC
CDR3aa: CASSLLAGYNEQFF

d_gene: .
j_gene: TRBJ1-3
v_gene: TRBV7-8
abundance: .
CDR3nt: TGTGCCAGCAGCAAAACAGGGAATGGAAACACCATATATTTT
CDR3aa: CASSKTGNGNTIYF

d_gene: TRBD1
j_gene: TRBJ1-1
v_gene: TRBV18
abundance: .
CDR3nt: TGTGCCAGCTCTCGGACAGGGACGGACACTGAAGCTTTCTTT
CDR3aa: CASSRTGTDTEAFF

d_gene: TRBD1
j_gene: TRBJ2-7
v_gene: TRBV7-2
abundance: .
CDR3nt: TGTGCCAGCAGCCGTAACAGGGGGCGCTGGGACGAGCAGTACTTC
CDR3aa: CASSRNRGRWDEQYF

d_gene: TRBD1
j_gene: TRBJ1-2
v_gene: TRBV10-3
abundance: few
CDR3nt: TGTGCCACGGGGGACAGGGGGCAGGGCTATAACACCTTC
CDR3aa: CATGDRGQGYNTF

d_gene: .
j_gene: TRBJ2-5
v_gene: TRBV7-8
abundance: .
CDR3nt: TGTGCCAGCAGACAAACGGTGCGGCAGGGTACCCAAGAGACCCAGTACTTC
CDR3aa: CASRQTVRQGTQETQYF

d_gene: TRBD1
j_gene: TRBJ1-2
v_gene: TRBV4-1
abundance: .
CDR3nt: TGCGCCAGCAGCCAGCGGGACAGTTATGGCTACACCTTC
CDR3aa: CASSQRDSYGYTF

d_gene: .
j_gene: TRBJ2-7
v_gene: TRBV5-6
abundance: .
CDR3nt: TGTGCCAGCAGCTTGGACTACGAGCAGTACTTC
CDR3aa: CASSLDYEQYF

d_gene: TRBD2
j_gene: TRBJ2-7
v_gene: TRBV7-6
abundance: .
CDR3nt: TGTGCCAGCAGCTTAGCACTAGCGGGAGCATCCCAGTACTTC
CDR3aa: CASSLALAGASQYF

d_gene: .
j_gene: TRBJ2-1
v_gene: TRBV19
abundance: .
CDR3nt: TGTGCCAGTAGTATAGATACAGTTGCCCCCTACAATGAGCAGTTCTTC
CDR3aa: CASSIDTVAPYNEQFF

d_gene: .
j_gene: TRBJ1-1
v_gene: TRBV7-9
abundance: .
CDR3nt: TGTGCCAGCAGGAAAGCAGGCCTAATTGAAGCTTTCTTT
CDR3aa: CASRKAGLIEAFF

d_gene: .
j_gene: TRBJ2-7
v_gene: TRBV9
abundance: .
CDR3nt: TGTGCCAGCAGCTCAAAGTACTACGAGCAGTACTTC
CDR3aa: CASSSKYYEQYF

d_gene: .
j_gene: TRBJ2-7
v_gene: TRBV7-2
abundance: few
CDR3nt: TGTGCCAGCAGCTCCTTACAGCAGTACGAGCAGTACTTC
CDR3aa: CASSSLQQYEQYF

d_gene: .
j_gene: TRBJ2-5
v_gene: TRBV5-4
abundance: few
CDR3nt: TGTGCCAGCAGCTTCGGAGGTAGAGGGAGAGAGACCCAGTACTTC
CDR3aa: CASSFGGRGRETQYF

d_gene: .
j_gene: TRBJ1-5
v_gene: TRBV18
abundance: few
CDR3nt: TGTGCCAGCTCACCTTCTCGACAGAGCAATCAGCCCCAGCATTTT
CDR3aa: CASSPSRQSNQPQHF

d_gene: .
j_gene: TRBJ1-1
v_gene: TRBV4-3
abundance: .
CDR3nt: TGCGCCAGCAGCCCGTCGGAGCGGGTGAACACTGAAGCTTTCTTT
CDR3aa: CASSPSERVNTEAFF

d_gene: TRBD1
j_gene: TRBJ2-4
v_gene: TRBV4-1
abundance: .
CDR3nt: TGCGCCAGCAGCCACCCGCTGGACAGGGGTAAAAACATTCAGTACTTC
CDR3aa: CASSHPLDRGKNIQYF

d_gene: TRBD1
j_gene: TRBJ2-7
v_gene: TRBV7-2
abundance: .
CDR3nt: TGTGCCAGCAGCTTCGGGACAGGGCCCTACGAGCAGTACTTC
CDR3aa: CASSFGTGPYEQYF

d_gene: .
j_gene: TRBJ1-5
v_gene: TRBV19
abundance: .
CDR3nt: TGTGCCAGTAAAATGGGGGCCCGCAATCAGCCCCAGCATTTT
CDR3aa: CASKMGARNQPQHF

d_gene: .
j_gene: TRBJ1-6
v_gene: TRBV2
abundance: few
CDR3nt: TGTGCCAGCAGTTCACAGGGACAATCCTATAATTCACCCCTCCACTTT
CDR3aa: CASSSQGQSYNSPLHF

d_gene: .
j_gene: TRBJ2-7
v_gene: TRBV29-1
abundance: .
CDR3nt: TGCAGCGTTGCCAGCGGATACGAGCAGTACTTC
CDR3aa: CSVASGYEQYF

d_gene: .
j_gene: TRBJ2-7
v_gene: TRBV2
abundance: few
CDR3nt: TGTGCCAGCAGCGGAGAGACAACCTACGAGCAGTACTTC
CDR3aa: CASSGETTYEQYF

d_gene: .
j_gene: TRBJ1-1
v_gene: TRBV4-3
abundance: .
CDR3nt: TGCGCCAGCAGCCAAGATCGACGGGCGGAAGCTTTCTTT
CDR3aa: CASSQDRRAEAFF

d_gene: .
j_gene: TRBJ2-7
v_gene: TRBV18
abundance: few
CDR3nt: TGTGCCAGCTCACCCCGTGGGCAGATTTCCTACGAGCAGTACTTC
CDR3aa: CASSPRGQISYEQYF

d_gene: TRBD1
j_gene: TRBJ2-2
v_gene: TRBV5-6
abundance: few
CDR3nt: TGTGCCAGCAGCGGACAGGGAATCGGGGAGCTGTTTTTT
CDR3aa: CASSGQGIGELFF

d_gene: .
j_gene: TRBJ1-1
v_gene: TRBV11-3
abundance: .
CDR3nt: TGTGCCAGCAGCTCGAGCGGGTCGCCTGAAGCTTTCTTT
CDR3aa: CASSSSGSPEAFF

d_gene: TRBD1
j_gene: TRBJ2-5
v_gene: TRBV7-6
abundance: few
CDR3nt: TGTGCCAGCAGCTCCGTCCCGGGACAGGGGGCTAGGGAGACCCAGTACTTC
CDR3aa: CASSSVPGQGARETQYF

d_gene: .
j_gene: TRBJ2-3
v_gene: TRBV18
abundance: .
CDR3nt: TGTGCCAGCTCACCACTTGACGTCACTAGCTCCACAGATACGCAGTATTTT
CDR3aa: CASSPLDVTSSTDTQYF

d_gene: .
j_gene: TRBJ1-5
v_gene: TRBV9
abundance: .
CDR3nt: TGTGCCAGCAGCGTAGCGGGGAGTAGACAGCCCCAGCATTTT
CDR3aa: CASSVAGSRQPQHF

d_gene: .
j_gene: TRBJ2-5
v_gene: TRBV2
abundance: .
CDR3nt: TGTGCCGGACAGACCGAATCGGAGACCCAGTACTTC
CDR3aa: CAGQTESETQYF

d_gene: .
j_gene: TRBJ2-3
v_gene: TRBV19
abundance: .
CDR3nt: TGTGCCAGTAGTATAGAAGGGTGGCGGCGGGGCACAGATACGCAGTATTTT
CDR3aa: CASSIEGWRRGTDTQYF

d_gene: .
j_gene: TRBJ1-2
v_gene: TRBV7-2
abundance: few
CDR3nt: TGTGCCAGCAGCTTAGACGGTTCTGCCTATGGCTACACCTTC
CDR3aa: CASSLDGSAYGYTF

d_gene: .
j_gene: TRBJ2-7
v_gene: TRBV7-9
abundance: .
CDR3nt: TGTGCCAGCAGCTTAGGGACAGTCACAACCTACGAGCAGTACTTC
CDR3aa: CASSLGTVTTYEQYF

d_gene: .
j_gene: TRBJ2-2
v_gene: TRBV7-2
abundance: few
CDR3nt: TGTGCCAGCAGCTTAAACGGCGCCTCAAGCACCGGGGAGCTGTTTTTT
CDR3aa: CASSLNGASSTGELFF

d_gene: .
j_gene: TRBJ2-7
v_gene: TRBV29-1
abundance: few
CDR3nt: TGCAGCGTTCTGAGGGACATTCCTCCCTACGAGCAGTACTTC
CDR3aa: CSVLRDIPPYEQYF

d_gene: TRBD2
j_gene: TRBJ2-5
v_gene: TRBV5-1
abundance: once
CDR3nt: TGCGCCAGCAGCCCCTTGGGGCTAGCGGCCGGCGCAGAGACCCAGTACTTC
CDR3aa: CASSPLGLAAGAETQYF

d_gene: .
j_gene: TRBJ2-7
v_gene: TRBV19
abundance: .
CDR3nt: TGTGCCAGTAGTATCTTACCCCGAGCGACGTTCTACGAGCAGTACTTC
CDR3aa: CASSILPRATFYEQYF

d_gene: TRBD2
j_gene: TRBJ2-3
v_gene: TRBV4-2
abundance: .
CDR3nt: TGTGCCAGCAGCCAACCAGGACTAGTGGGAGATACGCAGTATTTT
CDR3aa: CASSQPGLVGDTQYF

d_gene: TRBD2
j_gene: TRBJ2-7
v_gene: TRBV5-1
abundance: .
CDR3nt: TGCGCCAGCACCTTAGCGGGGAGCTACGAGCAGTACTTC
CDR3aa: CASTLAGSYEQYF

d_gene: .
j_gene: TRBJ2-5
v_gene: TRBV7-2
abundance: .
CDR3nt: TGTGCCAGCAGCCGGGAGAGTTCCCAAGAGACCCAGTACTTC
CDR3aa: CASSRESSQETQYF

d_gene: TRBD1
j_gene: TRBJ1-1
v_gene: TRBV5-1
abundance: few
CDR3nt: TGCGCCAGCAGCTTGGCCGACAGGGGCACTGTAGCTTTCTTT
CDR3aa: CASSLADRGTVAFF

d_gene: .
j_gene: TRBJ2-1
v_gene: TRBV7-8
abundance: .
CDR3nt: TGTGCCAGCAGCTTACCCGAGACCTACAATGAGCAGTTCTTC
CDR3aa: CASSLPETYNEQFF

d_gene: TRBD1
j_gene: TRBJ2-3
v_gene: TRBV19
abundance: few
CDR3nt: TGTGCCAGTAGTGCAGACAGGGTTACCGAGTATTTT
CDR3aa: CASSADRVTEYF

d_gene: .
j_gene: TRBJ1-2
v_gene: TRBV11-2
abundance: few
CDR3nt: TGTGCCAGCAGCTTGGGGGCCTATGGCTACACCTTC
CDR3aa: CASSLGAYGYTF

d_gene: .
j_gene: TRBJ2-3
v_gene: TRBV7-2
abundance: few
CDR3nt: TGTGCCAGCAGCTTAGAGCGCTCCTCGACAGATACGCAGTATTTT
CDR3aa: CASSLERSSTDTQYF

d_gene: .
j_gene: TRBJ1-5
v_gene: TRBV19
abundance: .
CDR3nt: TGTGCCAGTAGTCTCCCAAATGATCGGGCTCAGCCCCAGCATTTT
CDR3aa: CASSLPNDRAQPQHF

d_gene: .
j_gene: TRBJ2-3
v_gene: TRBV19
abundance: few
CDR3nt: TGTGCCAGTGCGGGCAGCACAGATACGCAGTATTTT
CDR3aa: CASAGSTDTQYF

d_gene: .
j_gene: TRBJ1-1
v_gene: TRBV7-9
abundance: .
CDR3nt: TGTGCCAGCAGTTTCAATCAGAACACTGAAGCTTTCTTT
CDR3aa: CASSFNQNTEAFF

d_gene: .
j_gene: TRBJ1-2
v_gene: TRBV18
abundance: .
CDR3nt: TGTGCCAGCTCGCCTAAACTCGGGACAACAACCCACTATGGCTACACCTTC
CDR3aa: CASSPKLGTTTHYGYTF

d_gene: .
j_gene: TRBJ2-3
v_gene: TRBV6-4
abundance: few
CDR3nt: TGTGCCAGCAACATGGGGGGACTTGCTAGCACAGATACGCAGTATTTT
CDR3aa: CASNMGGLASTDTQYF

d_gene: .
j_gene: TRBJ1-2
v_gene: TRBV27
abundance: .
CDR3nt: TGTGCCAGCGCTAGACGTCCCCCCAACTATGGCTACACCTTC
CDR3aa: CASARRPPNYGYTF

d_gene: TRBD1
j_gene: TRBJ2-7
v_gene: TRBV28
abundance: .
CDR3nt: TGCTCCACCGGACAGGGAGGAACCTACGAGCAGTACTTC
CDR3aa: CSTGQGGTYEQYF

d_gene: TRBD1
j_gene: TRBJ2-5
v_gene: TRBV5-1
abundance: .
CDR3nt: TGCGCCAGCAGCGGGACCGGGACAGAATACAGGGAGACCCAGTACTTC
CDR3aa: CASSGTGTEYRETQYF

d_gene: .
j_gene: TRBJ2-7
v_gene: TRBV18
abundance: few
CDR3nt: TGTGCCAGCTCACCAGTTTTTGGGGCCCTCTCCTACGAGCAGTACTTC
CDR3aa: CASSPVFGALSYEQYF

d_gene: TRBD1
j_gene: TRBJ2-7
v_gene: TRBV7-3
abundance: few
CDR3nt: TGTGCCAGCAGCTGGGACAGGGAAAGCGAGCAGTACTTC
CDR3aa: CASSWDRESEQYF